One and the same sample provided the 24 T cell receptor beta chains below, sequenced in a study of vaccination and CD4 T cells after COVID-19. Their antigens remain unidentified. Treatment noted: roughly ten-day PBMC culture with coronavirus spike peptide pools or control peptides (ViraFEST assay). With the Oncomine TCR Beta short-read assay, DNA from cultured CD4+ T cells was sequenced. Each CDR3 protein gets one entry after TCRdb re-called the PCR reads with MiXCR. The table lists about 5,300 distinct CDR3 sequences, 25% of them singletons. The sample was CD4+ T cells from blood, cultured in vitro, taken after SARS-CoV-2 vaccination. The receptors shown here come from a human donor who had recovered from COVID-19.

This clonotype was seen more than once but under ten times. The rearrangement uses TRBV5-4 and TRBJ2-5; 13 bases line up with TRBD2. There are 16 residues in the CDR3. Germline V gene sequence: CDR1 SGHNT, CDR2 YYREEE (reference sequence). J was trimmed by 3 bases and V by 4 bases; bases with no gene match: 6. The CDR3 DNA follows: TGTGCCAGCAGCCCCCGGACTAGCGGGAGTAAAGAGACCCAGTACTTC. It specifies CASSPRTSGSKETQYF.

This rearrangement joins TRBV6-1 to TRBJ2-7; TRBD2 aligns across 10 bases. The junction had 9 bases not matched to a gene; V was cut back by 10 bases and J by 6 bases. Germline assignment: CDR1 MNHNS and CDR2 SASEGT. This CDR3 is 13 amino acids long. The CDR3 is CATGSGRAGEQYF. For the CDR3, the DNA is TGTGCCACGGGGAGCGGGAGGGCGGGCGAGCAGTACTTC.

In this sample, this clonotype is medium-sized. The J gene is TRBJ2-3, the V gene TRBV20-1; the match to TRBD2 covers 10 bases. CDR1 is DFQATT, CDR2 SNEGSKA, per germline (reference sequence). The V segment lost 6 bases and the J segment 6 bases; nucleotides outside the gene matches: 12. The CDR3 loop spans 15 amino acids. The DNA of the CDR3 is TGCAGTGCGATTGATAGCGGGGGGAGAGGTGATACGCAGTATTTT. It encodes CSAIDSGGRGDTQYF.

This clonotype was recorded a few times. The V and J genes are TRBV7-8 and TRBJ2-3; TRBD1 matches at 9 bases. J gave up 5 bases and V 5 bases, and 11 bases lay outside the gene matches. This CDR3 region has 16 residues. The V gene's germline CDR1 is SGHVS and CDR2 FQNEAQ. CDR3 loop: CASSQAGTGREDTQYF. The DNA of the CDR3 is TGTGCCAGCAGCCAAGCCGGGACAGGGAGGGAAGATACGCAGTATTTT.

J is TRBJ2-1 and V is TRBV27; the match to TRBD2 covers 9 bases. The CDR3 has 14 residues. CDR1 and CDR2 (germline): MNHEY, SMNVEV (reference sequence). V was clipped by 2 bases and J by 14 bases; unmatched bases: 10. The CDR3 spells CASSLISSGTREFF. As DNA, the CDR3 is TGTGCCAGCAGTTTAATATCTAGCGGGACCCGGGAGTTCTTC.

V is TRBV7-2 and J is TRBJ2-7; either TRBD1 or TRBD2 may fit D (5 bases each). Deletions cut 6 bases from V and 2 bases from J, with 32 bases between. The germline gives CDR1 SGHTA, CDR2 FQGNSA. The CDR3 sequence is 20 residues long. In DNA, the CDR3 is TGTGCCAGCAGATTTAAGCCCGGGGCAGGAGTCACCCCCCCCCCCTACGAGCAGTACTTC. This codes for CASRFKPGAGVTPPPYEQYF. Together with reference TRBV7-2 and TRBJ2-7, the CDR3 gives the full variable domain: GAGVSQSPSNKVTEKGKDVELRCDPISGHTALYWYRQSLGQGLEFLIYFQGNSAPDKSGLPSDRFSAERTGGSVSTLTIQRTQQEDSAVYLCASRFKPGAGVTPPPYEQYFGPGTRLTVT.

The V call is TRBV7-6, the J call TRBJ2-3, with D hard to call. The CDR3 runs to 14 residues. Germline CDR1 reads SGHVS; CDR2 reads FNYEAQ. V lost 3 bases and J 6 bases, leaving 13 bases between the germline ends. The CDR3 sequence: CASSFGQPRDTQYF. DNA of the CDR3: TGTGCCAGCAGCTTCGGCCAGCCACGGGATACGCAGTATTTT.

By share, this clonotype ranks as medium-sized (0.01 to 0.1%). The chain combines TRBV4-1 with TRBJ2-1; 13 bases fit TRBD2. Germline loops: CDR1 MGHRA, CDR2 YSYEKL. The junction had 5 bases not matched to a gene; V was cut back by 6 bases and J by 6 bases. The CDR3 runs 15 residues. CDR3 DNA: TGCGCCAGCAGGCCGGGACTAGCGGGGAGCAATGAGCAGTTCTTC. It specifies CASRPGLAGSNEQFF.

The chain is built from TRBV7-6 and TRBJ1-5; the D is unclear. The CDR3 is made up of 13 amino acids. CDR1 and CDR2 (germline): SGHVS, FNYEAQ. Trimming took 2 bases from V and 1 from J, leaving 3 bases between them. CDR3 amino acids: CASSLNSNQPQHF. The CDR3 nucleotides are TGTGCCAGCAGCTTAAACAGCAATCAGCCCCAGCATTTT.

The chain recombines TRBV11-3 with TRBJ2-1; 10 bases match TRBD2. Per the germline V gene, CDR1 is SGHNT and CDR2 is YENEEA. The CDR3 length is 15 residues. The junction had 1 base not matched to a gene; V was cut back by 0 bases and J by 5 bases. CDR3 bases: TGTGCCAGCAGCTTAGAACTAGCGGGGAACAATGAGCAGTTCTTC. It is translated as CASSLELAGNNEQFF.

This clonotype turned up a few times. The rearrangement joins TRBV20-1 to TRBJ1-1; 7 positions match TRBD1. The CDR3 has 13 amino acids. V shed 6 bases, J shed 2 bases, and the junction held 6 bases outside the gene matches. The germline V gene encodes CDR1 DFQATT and CDR2 SNEGSKA (reference sequence). CDR3 protein: CSADRDSNTEAFF. The CDR3, as DNA: TGCAGTGCGGACCGGGACAGCAACACTGAAGCTTTCTTT.

The V call is TRBV6-1, the J call TRBJ2-1, with D hard to call. The V gene's germline CDR1 is MNHNS and CDR2 SASEGT. V was cut by 6 bases and J by 4 bases, with 13 bases left in between. There are 14 residues in the CDR3. DNA of the CDR3: TGTGCCAGCAGGCCACAGTTAAAGTACAATGAGCAGTTCTTC. Translated, it gives CASRPQLKYNEQFF.

This chain uses TRBV29-1 with TRBJ2-6; 7 bases line up with TRBD1. In germline, CDR1 is SQVTM, CDR2 ANQGSEA. The CDR3 totals 17 residues. J lost 2 bases, V lost 5 bases, and 12 bases had no gene match. The CDR3 coding sequence is TGCAGCGTTAAAGCTAACAGGGGCTTAGCTGGGGCCAACGTCCTGACTTTC. This gives the protein CSVKANRGLAGANVLTF.

The chain couples TRBV20-1 to TRBJ2-7, with 7 nucleotides matching TRBD1. CDR1 and CDR2 (germline): DFQATT, SNEGSKA (reference sequence). The V segment lost 4 bases and the J segment 2 bases; nucleotides outside the gene matches: 5. There are 13 residues in the CDR3. CDR3 residues: CSAIRQGTYEQYF. CDR3 sequence (DNA): TGCAGTGCTATTCGACAGGGTACCTACGAGCAGTACTTC.

This clonotype was recorded only once. V usage is TRBV4-2 and J usage is TRBJ1-2, with 11 bases lining up with TRBD1. The J segment lost 8 bases and the V segment lost 2 bases, leaving 10 bases of the junction unmatched. Germline values: CDR1 LGHNA, CDR2 YNFKEQ. This CDR3 comprises 16 residues. The CDR3 protein is CASSQNAGTGGEGYTF. CDR3 nucleotides: TGTGCCAGCAGCCAAAATGCCGGGACAGGGGGTGAAGGCTACACCTTC.

The sample holds a few counts of this clonotype. This chain joins TRBV6-1 and TRBJ1-6; 9 bases agree with TRBD1. This CDR3 is 20 amino acids long. J was trimmed by 7 bases and V by 3 bases; bases with no gene match: 19. Looked up from germline, CDR1 is MNHNS and CDR2 is SASEGT. CDR3 region: CASSEGLGDRVWNRNSPLHF. The CDR3 DNA is TGTGCCAGCAGTGAGGGACTCGGGGACAGGGTTTGGAATAGGAATTCACCCCTCCACTTT.

The chain links TRBV4-2 to TRBJ2-1; D perhaps matches TRBD2 (7 bases). The germline V gene encodes CDR1 LGHNA and CDR2 YNFKEQ. V was shortened by 5 bases and J by 8 bases, with 19 bases between the two germline ends. The CDR3 spans 15 residues. Written as DNA, the CDR3 is TGTGCCAGCAGCGGCGTGGGGGGCGGGAGCGATGAGCAGTTCTTC. Translation: CASSGVGGGSDEQFF.

The CDR3 is CASSYLDRGAGYNEQFF. CDR3 bases: TGTGCCAGCAGTTACCTCGACCGGGGGGCGGGATACAATGAGCAGTTCTTC. The chain links TRBV6-7 to TRBJ2-1, with a possible D match to TRBD2 (7 bases). TRBV6-7 is assigned to the ORF class and has an uncertain function. V lost 2 bases and J 4 bases, leaving 18 bases between the germline ends. This CDR3 contains 17 residues.

V gene TRBV6-2 or TRBV6-3 combines with J gene TRBJ2-4, with D unclear. There are 12 residues in the CDR3. Deletions cut 6 bases from V and 8 bases from J, with 11 bases between. Germline CDR1 MNHEY, CDR2 SVGEGT. The CDR3 region has the DNA TGTGCCAGCAGCCGTCGGGTAGACATTCAGTACTTC. Translation gives CASSRRVDIQYF.

This clonotype showed up just a few times. The V call is TRBV20-1, the J call TRBJ2-3, with TRBD1 identical over 7 bases. V trimming: 3 bases; J trimming: 2 bases; junction bases outside the gene matches: 8. The V gene's germline CDR1 is DFQATT and CDR2 SNEGSKA (reference sequence). The CDR3 is made up of 15 amino acids. The CDR3 DNA is TGCAGTGCTAGTCAACCCAGGGGGAACACAGATACGCAGTATTTT. It codes for CSASQPRGNTDTQYF.

On this clonotype itself: With a much larger clone just one base away, this may be a read error. The J gene is TRBJ2-5, the V gene TRBV6-5; D might be TRBD1 (5 bases). Germline CDR1 and CDR2: MNHEY and SVGAGI. This CDR3 comprises 16 residues. V was trimmed by 4 bases and J by 4 bases, leaving 19 bases between them. The CDR3 region has the DNA TGTGCCAGCAGTTTAAGGGTCAGGGTGACACGAGAGACCCAGTACTTC. Its protein is CASSLRVRVTRETQYF.

This clonotype is labeled medium-sized (0.01 to 0.1%). This chain connects TRBV19 to TRBJ1-1, with unresolved D. The germline gives CDR1 LNHDA, CDR2 SQIVND (reference sequence). V dropped 6 bases and J dropped 1 base, with 6 bases sitting between them. The CDR3 loop spans 12 amino acids. CDR3 sequence (DNA): TGTGCCAGTAGCCCTCAGAACACTGAAGCTTTCTTT. This gives the protein CASSPQNTEAFF.

This clonotype was counted a few times. This chain joins TRBV27 and TRBJ2-3; D call uncertain. CDR3 size: 13 residues. V lost 3 bases, J lost 1 base, and 5 bases lay in between. The germline CDR1 and CDR2 sequences are MNHEY and SMNVEV (reference sequence). The CDR3 bases are TGTGCCAGCAGTTTGGACCGCACAGATACGCAGTATTTT. This encodes CASSLDRTDTQYF.

The rearrangement joins TRBV19 to TRBJ2-1, with D unresolved. Germline-derived CDR1 and CDR2 are LNHDA and SQIVND (reference sequence). Trimming removed 9 bases at V and 8 bases at J, with 20 bases between. The CDR3 is 14 amino acids. The CDR3 sequence: CASSPNSPSDEQFF. Here the CDR3 DNA reads TGTGCCAGCAGCCCTAACTCCCCCAGCGATGAGCAGTTCTTC. The whole variable domain, filled in from reference TRBV19 and TRBJ2-1, reads DGGITQSPKYLFRKEGQNVTLSCEQNLNHDAMYWYRQDPGQGLRLIYYSQIVNDFQKGDIAEGYSVSREKKESFPLTVTSAQKNPTAFYLCASSPNSPSDEQFFGPGTRLTVL.